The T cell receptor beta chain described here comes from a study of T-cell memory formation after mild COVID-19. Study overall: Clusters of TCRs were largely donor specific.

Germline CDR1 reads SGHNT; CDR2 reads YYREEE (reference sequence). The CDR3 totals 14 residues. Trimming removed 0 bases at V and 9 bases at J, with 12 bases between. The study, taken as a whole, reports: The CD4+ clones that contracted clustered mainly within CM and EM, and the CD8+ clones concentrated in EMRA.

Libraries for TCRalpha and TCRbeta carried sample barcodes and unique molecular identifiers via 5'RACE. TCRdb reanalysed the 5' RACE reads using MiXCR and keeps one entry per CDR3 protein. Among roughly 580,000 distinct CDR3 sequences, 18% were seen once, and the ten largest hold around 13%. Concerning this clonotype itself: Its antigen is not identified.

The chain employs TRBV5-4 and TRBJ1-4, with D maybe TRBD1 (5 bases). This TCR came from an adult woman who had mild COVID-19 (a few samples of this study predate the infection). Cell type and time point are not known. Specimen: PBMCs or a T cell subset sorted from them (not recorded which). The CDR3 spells CASSLEAGTQKLFF. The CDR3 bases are TGTGCCAGCAGCTTGGAGGCAGGGACTCAAAAACTGTTTTTT.